Listed below are T cell receptor beta chains from one sample, sequenced in a study of blood T cell repertoires in COVID-19. Profiled with immunoSEQ multiplex PCR; TCRdb holds only in-frame clones, not every one. Among 75,000 to 100,000 clones listed, approximately 72% were seen once. The sequencing sample was made of peripheral blood. These receptors were obtained from a man in his 70s with acute or convalescent COVID-19. Both conserved end residues are part of each CDR3. The order of the fields is clone size, V gene, D gene, J gene, CDR3 DNA, CDR3 protein. The D gene is left open where the match is weak. Size is omitted from some rows. Given values are once, few, many or a class for expanded clones.

>once|TRBV9|TRBD1|TRBJ2-2
TGTGCCAGCAGCGCCGACAGGGGGCTTGTAACCGGGGAGCTGTTTTTT
CASSADRGLVTGELFF
>-|TRBV2|TRBD2|TRBJ2-3
TGTGCCAGCAGTTCCGGGACTAGCGGGATACAGTATTTT
CASSSGTSGIQYF
>-|TRBV28|-|TRBJ1-6
TGTGCCAGCACCGAAAGGTCTGGGCAGGGACTTAATTCACCCCTCCACTTT
CASTERSGQGLNSPLHF
>few|TRBV6-5|-|TRBJ1-1
TGTGCCAGCAGTTACCCCGGTAGGGGCCTCACTGAAGCTTTCTTT
CASSYPGRGLTEAFF
>few|TRBV5-4|TRBD2|TRBJ2-1
TGTGCCAGCAGAACCGGGACTAGCGGGAGGGCCGATGAGCAGTTCTTC
CASRTGTSGRADEQFF
>-|TRBV2|-|TRBJ2-2
TGTGCCAGCAATAATTGGGACTCACCGACCGGGGAGCTGTTTTTT
CASNNWDSPTGELFF
>-|TRBV28|TRBD1|TRBJ1-1
TGTGCCAGCAGTCGTCAGGCAGGGGGCCTTGAAGCTTTCTTT
CASSRQAGGLEAFF
>-|TRBV4-2|-|TRBJ2-1
TGTGCCAGCAGCCACTCTAGCACGGGAGCTAAAAACAATGAGCAGTTCTTC
CASSHSSTGAKNNEQFF
>-|TRBV5-1|TRBD1|TRBJ1-1
TGCGCCAGCAGCTCGGACAGGGTTGACACTGAAGCTTTCTTT
CASSSDRVDTEAFF
>once|TRBV5-1|TRBD2|TRBJ2-1
TGCGCCAGCAGCTTAGGCATAGCGGGCGTGGACCCCAATGAGCAGTTCTTC
CASSLGIAGVDPNEQFF
>-|TRBV5-6|TRBD2|TRBJ2-7
TGTGCCAGCAGCCCCGGGACTAGCGGCTACGAGCAGTACTTC
CASSPGTSGYEQYF
>once|TRBV7-2|-|TRBJ2-5
TGTGCTGCAGGAGAGACCCAGTACTTC
CAAGETQYF
>-|TRBV7-2|-|TRBJ1-4
TGTGCCAGCAGCCGGGAAGCCCAATTAGAAAAACTGTTTTTT
CASSREAQLEKLFF
>-|TRBV10-3|-|TRBJ2-7
TGTGCCATCAGCCCAAGCGGCCAGTCCTACGAGCAGTACTTC
CAISPSGQSYEQYF
>-|TRBV18|-|TRBJ1-5
TGTGCCAGCTCAGGGGGCTCCTTCGATCAGCCCCAGCATTTT
CASSGGSFDQPQHF
>-|TRBV12-3/TRBV12-4|-|TRBJ2-7
TGTGCCAGCAGCCCGACGGACAGTTACGAGCAGTACTTC
CASSPTDSYEQYF
>-|TRBV6-1|TRBD1|TRBJ1-1
TGTGCCAGCAGTGACCGGGCAGGGGGCGCGGGGACTGAAGCTTTCTTT
CASSDRAGGAGTEAFF
>-|TRBV24-1|TRBD2|TRBJ2-2
TGTGCCACCAGCGACCTAGCGGGAGGGCCGAACGGGGAGCTGTTTTTT
CATSDLAGGPNGELFF
>once|TRBV21-1|-|TRBJ2-5
TGTGCCAGCCTAAGGGACAGCTTCAACTCAGAGCTCCAAGAGACCCAGTACTTC
CASLRDSFNSELQETQYF
>few|TRBV7-9|-|TRBJ2-3
TGTGCCAGCAGCCGGTGGGGCGCTTCCACAGATACGCAGTATTTT
CASSRWGASTDTQYF
>once|TRBV29-1|-|TRBJ2-7
TGCAGCGCCAGCCCCAGGGGAACCTACGAGCAGTACTTC
CSASPRGTYEQYF
>-|TRBV27|-|TRBJ1-6
TGTGCCAGCAATCGGGCGGGAAATTCACCCCTCCACTTT
CASNRAGNSPLHF
>-|TRBV6-4|TRBD1|TRBJ2-6
TGTGCCAGCAGTGAAGGGACAGGCGTCTCTGGGGCCAACGTCCTGACTTTC
CASSEGTGVSGANVLTF
>-|TRBV30|TRBD1|TRBJ1-2
TGTGCCTGGAGTGTACTGGGACAGGGCCCGATTCTAAACTATGGCTACACCTTC
CAWSVLGQGPILNYGYTF
>-|TRBV14|TRBD1|TRBJ2-3
TGTGCCAGCAGCGAGAGGGACAGTCTGATTGGGGATACGCAGTATTTT
CASSERDSLIGDTQYF
>-|TRBV10-3|-|TRBJ1-5
TGTGCCATCAGTCCGAGCAATCAGCCCCAGCATTTT
CAISPSNQPQHF
>-|TRBV5-1|-|TRBJ2-5
TGCGCCAGCAGCTTGGAAAGGGGCGGAGAGACCCAGTACTTC
CASSLERGGETQYF
>-|TRBV6-5|-|TRBJ1-5
TGTGCCAGCAGTTACGGTAGGGGGGGAAGTCAGCCCCAGCATTTT
CASSYGRGGSQPQHF
>-|TRBV28|TRBD1|TRBJ1-1
TGTGCCAGCAGACCAGGGGGCACAACTGAAGCTTTCTTT
CASRPGGTTEAFF
>-|TRBV7-7|TRBD1|TRBJ1-4
TGTGCTAGCAGCCCCGGGACAGGGAGGGAAAAACTGTTTTTT
CASSPGTGREKLFF
>-|TRBV7-9|-|TRBJ2-7
TGTGCCAGCAGCCCGGCCGGTGCGGGCTCAGCTTACGAGCAGTACTTC
CASSPAGAGSAYEQYF
>few|TRBV7-2|-|TRBJ1-1
TGTGCCAGCAGCTCATTGGAGGGGCTGAACACTGAAGCTTTCTTT
CASSSLEGLNTEAFF
>-|TRBV25-1|-|TRBJ2-2
TGTGCCAGCAGTGGCTTCCAAGGCCCGGCAGGGAACACCGGGGAGCTGTTTTTT
CASSGFQGPAGNTGELFF
>many|TRBV6-5|-|TRBJ1-2
TGTGCCAGCAGTTTCAGGGGTTTAGGCTACACCTTC
CASSFRGLGYTF
>-|TRBV19|TRBD1|TRBJ1-5
TGTGCCAGTAGTAGGGAGACAGGGGGCCCAGGGCCCCAGCATTTT
CASSRETGGPGPQHF
>few|TRBV28|-|TRBJ2-2
TGTGCCAGCAGTTCCCTCGGGACTCCCGGGAGAACCGGGGAGCTGTTTTTT
CASSSLGTPGRTGELFF
>-|TRBV23-1|TRBD2|TRBJ2-2
TGCGCCAGCAGTCCTGCAGCGGGAGGGAACACCGGGGAGCTGTTTTTT
CASSPAAGGNTGELFF